This is a list of T cell receptor beta chains from one sample in a study of vaccination effects on CD4 cells after COVID-19. Their antigens are not known. Sequencing was performed with immunoSEQ multiplex PCR; in TCRdb, only in-frame clones are kept and a portion is missing. The table shows roughly 41,000 clones, with 70% to 85% occurring only once. Sequencing used CD4+ T cells from PBMCs cultured with HCoV-NL63 spike peptides, obtained before COVID-19 vaccination. The receptors were gathered from a human donor who received a COVID-19 vaccine. CDR3s include the opening cysteine and the closing phenylalanine or tryptophan.

v_call	j_call	cdr3_aa
TRBV5-6	TRBJ2-1	CASSLQTGWGGKIYNEQFF
TRBV24-1	TRBJ2-3	CATSDYTSGVTDTQYF
TRBV7-9	TRBJ2-5	CASSSSGGLTKTQYF
TRBV5-1	TRBJ2-5	CASSLTQGRTETQYF
TRBV27	TRBJ2-1	CASSLTGTAYNEQFF
TRBV2	TRBJ1-1	CASRSEAAMNTEAFF
TRBV7-3	TRBJ1-1	CASSLGGRNTEAFF
TRBV5-1	TRBJ1-2	CASSIGPTGGIDYGYTF
TRBV18	TRBJ1-2	CASSPPFQGEDYGYTF
TRBV6-5	TRBJ2-2	CASSTRQELTGELFF
TRBV20-1	TRBJ2-3	CSARGDTQYF
TRBV7-3	TRBJ2-3	CASSLGGGQGGTQYF
TRBV7-3	TRBJ1-2	CASSPRGGGGESSYTF
TRBV2	TRBJ2-1	CASTFRTGLNEQFF
TRBV2	TRBJ2-2	CASKGGSGTGELFF
TRBV6-5	TRBJ2-5	CASKLGQETQYF
TRBV4-2	TRBJ1-4	CASSQDEGSGGRGEKLFF
TRBV5-1	TRBJ1-2	CASSLGGRTGYNYGYTF
TRBV4-1	TRBJ1-6	CASSLRDRANSPLHF
TRBV5-1	TRBJ1-1	CASSLEPGAHTEAFF
TRBV10-3	TRBJ1-5	CAARTGDGQPQHF
TRBV6-2/TRBV6-3	TRBJ2-1	CASSPEAGSYNEQFF
TRBV6-6	TRBJ1-3	CASRGPFGNTIYF
TRBV4-2	TRBJ2-1	CASSQEMRGGRNEQFF
TRBV14	TRBJ2-1	CASSRPQSSSYNEQFF
TRBV3-1/TRBV3-2	TRBJ2-5	CASSQFTSEGETQYF
TRBV6-2/TRBV6-3	TRBJ2-1	CASSLVGLREQFF
TRBV12-5	TRBJ2-3	CASGLRPGLAGSSDTQYF
TRBV2	TRBJ2-5	CASSESSSRETQYF
TRBV4-1	TRBJ1-5	CASSQPGPQNNNQPQHF
TRBV5-8	TRBJ2-3	CASPDWRGGTDTQYF
TRBV6-2/TRBV6-3	TRBJ1-5	CASSHDGTGYSNQPQHF
TRBV5-4	TRBJ1-2	CASSRDQGAIGYTF
TRBV30	TRBJ1-1	CAWSVEKPAFF
TRBV6-5	TRBJ1-2	CASSYSNRDSGGYTF
TRBV7-3	TRBJ1-2	CASSLTAGGDYGYTF
TRBV14	TRBJ1-1	CASSQGGYTEAFF
TRBV7-2	TRBJ1-1	CASSTVRDTEAFF
TRBV7-9	TRBJ2-5	CASSSGQGPQETQYF
TRBV6-5	TRBJ1-2	CASSSGGGGGYTF
TRBV15	TRBJ2-3	CATSRDRGGATQYF
TRBV24-1	TRBJ1-2	CATSDPSVSNYGYTF
TRBV5-1	TRBJ2-1	CASSSRTGGDEQFF
TRBV5-8	TRBJ1-4	CASSQRPPNEKLFF
TRBV29-1	TRBJ1-1	CSADLMNTEAFF
TRBV7-2	TRBJ1-5	CASSLQGRQPQHF
TRBV7-9	TRBJ2-2	CASSLGPAGGNTGELFF
TRBV5-1	TRBJ1-5	CASSQTGGNQPQHF
TRBV24-1	TRBJ2-1	CATSDTSGSYNEQFF
TRBV2	TRBJ1-3	CASLSGSSGNTIYF
TRBV4-1	TRBJ2-6	CASSQTQVIGSGANVLTF
TRBV7-3	TRBJ2-2	CASSRTSGGPATGELFF
TRBV4-1	TRBJ2-2	CASSQVPPGELFF
TRBV27	TRBJ1-5	CASSLNRNQPQHF